One and the same sample provided the 9 T cell receptor beta chains below, sequenced in a study of T cells in Graves' hyperthyroidism and ophthalmopathy. TCR beta CDR3 sequences were amplified from RNA transcripts. The primer set for the first-round RT-PCR of the TCR CDR3 was HTBI. MiXCR was run by TCRdb on the multiplex PCR reads, yielding one entry per CDR3 protein. The sample has about 290,000 distinct CDR3 sequences, 17% seen once; the top ten hold less than 70%. Sequenced sample: blood. The receptors derive from a woman aged 55-69 years with Graves' ophthalmopathy.

This clonotype was observed many times. The chain is built from TRBV7-9 and TRBJ2-1; D not certain. The V and J ends lost 3 bases and 8 bases respectively, with 14 bases between them. This CDR3 has 14 residues. Germline V gene lookup returns CDR1 SEHNR and CDR2 FQNEAQ (reference sequence). The CDR3 DNA sequence: TGTGCCAGCAGCTTGCCTGCCAGGAGCGATGAGCAGTTCTTC. Protein product: CASSLPARSDEQFF.

V gene TRBV10-3 combines with J gene TRBJ2-3; D is perhaps TRBD1 (5 bases). Germline V lookup: CDR1 ENHRY, CDR2 SYGVKD. CDR3 length equals 17 residues. The ends were cut back, 2 bases at V and 5 bases at J, with 20 bases in the middle. The CDR3 DNA follows: TGTGCCATCAGTGAGCAGGGTTCATCGATCCCCCAAGATACGCAGTATTTT. This translates into CAISEQGSSIPQDTQYF.

The chain combines TRBV20-1 with TRBJ2-7, with D possibly being TRBD1 (6 bases). V dropped 5 bases and J dropped 5 bases, with 13 bases sitting between them. Germline V gene sequence: CDR1 DFQATT, CDR2 SNEGSKA (reference sequence). The CDR3 totals 12 residues. CDR3 sequence reads: CSAEDRYDEQYF. The CDR3 region has the DNA TGCAGTGCTGAAGACAGGTACGACGAGCAGTACTTC.

The chain links TRBV20-1 to TRBJ1-2, with 7 bases matching TRBD1. J lost 4 bases, V lost 3 bases, and 5 bases had no gene match. Germline loops: CDR1 DFQATT, CDR2 SNEGSKA (reference sequence). The CDR3 totals 13 residues. Written as DNA, the CDR3 is TGCAGTGCTAGCGGGACAGCTAGCTATGGCTACACCTTC. It codes for CSASGTASYGYTF.

This clonotype showed up many times. The rearrangement uses TRBV18 and TRBJ2-7, with 8 bases that match TRBD1. The J segment lost 5 bases and the V segment lost 3 bases, leaving 6 bases of the junction unmatched. This CDR3 spans 14 amino acids. Germline assignment: CDR1 KGHSH and CDR2 LQKENI. The CDR3 DNA reads as TGTGCCAGCTCACCTATGACAGGGGCTGACGAGCAGTACTTC. Its protein is CASSPMTGADEQYF. Complete variable domain (other parts from reference TRBV18 and TRBJ2-7): NAGVMQNPRHLVRRRGQEARLRCSPMKGHSHVYWYRQLPEEGLKFMVYLQKENIIDESGMPKERFSAEFPKEGPSILRIQQVVRGDSAAYFCASSPMTGADEQYFGPGTRLTVT.

Comment on this clonotype: The junction departs from germline at one end; a sequencing error may be responsible. This rearrangement joins TRBV9 to TRBJ2-2; TRBD2 might be the D (6 bases). The CDR3 runs 14 residues. In germline, CDR1 is SGDLS, CDR2 YYNGEE. The CDR3 region is CASSLVGGAGELFF. The CDR3 region has the DNA TGCGCCAGCAGCTTGGTCGGGGGTGCCGGGGAGCTGTTTTTT.

The genes are TRBV27 and TRBJ2-1, with D unresolved. Trimming cost V 4 bases and J 2 bases, with 3 bases left between them. Per the germline V gene, CDR1 is MNHEY and CDR2 is SMNVEV (reference sequence). This CDR3 spans 12 amino acids. In nucleotides, the CDR3 is TGTGCCAGCAGTTATACCTACAATGAGCAGTTCTTC. Amino acids: CASSYTYNEQFF.

The chain employs TRBV20-1 and TRBJ2-7, with TRBD2 identical over 9 bases. J lost 4 bases, V lost 0 bases, and 10 bases had no gene match. The CDR3 is 16 residues long. Germline V gene data show CDR1 as DFQATT and CDR2 as SNEGSKA (reference sequence). CDR3 protein: CSARDPAGGPDYEQYF. CDR3 sequence (DNA): TGCAGTGCTAGAGATCCAGCGGGGGGCCCTGATTACGAGCAGTACTTC.

The chain links TRBV11-2 to TRBJ1-2; maybe TRBD1 (6 bases). V was shortened by 3 bases and J by 4 bases, with 12 bases between the two germline ends. CDR3 length: 14 amino acids. CDR1 and CDR2 from the germline V gene are SGHAT and FQNNGV. CDR3 nucleotides: TGTGCCAGCAGCTTGAATGTGGGGGCCTATGGCTACACCTTC. Translated, it gives CASSLNVGAYGYTF.